Shown below are 18 T cell receptor beta chains from a single sample sequenced in a study of blood T cell repertoires in COVID-19. Assay used: immunoSEQ multiplex PCR; TCRdb lists only in-frame clones, some missing. The profile shows fewer than 300,000 clones, around 90% of them singletons. The source material was PBMCs or T cells enriched from blood (not recorded which). The receptors were gathered from a woman in her 30s who had recovered from COVID-19.

J is TRBJ1-5 and V is TRBV12-3 or TRBV12-4; D gene ambiguous. This CDR3 has 13 residues. Trimming took off 5 bases at V and 7 bases at J, with 12 bases between the two ends. The chain's CDR3 is CASSISEAQPQHF. Here the CDR3 DNA reads TGTGCCAGCAGTATTTCGGAGGCGCAGCCCCAGCATTTT.

The chain carries TRBV6-2 or TRBV6-3 and TRBJ1-2, with a tentative D call TRBD1 (6 bases). The germline CDR1 and CDR2 sequences are MNHEY and SVGEGT. Trimming took 4 bases from V and 4 from J, leaving 13 bases between them. This CDR3 region has 14 residues. CDR3 in amino acids: CASSSADRAYGYTF. CDR3 bases: TGTGCCAGCAGTTCTGCGGACAGAGCCTATGGCTACACCTTC.

V is TRBV4-2 and J is TRBJ2-7, with 8 bases identical to TRBD1. CDR3 size: 16 residues. With V trimmed by 3 bases and J by 6 bases, 13 bases remained unmatched. Germline values: CDR1 LGHNA, CDR2 YNFKEQ. CDR3 DNA: TGTGCCAGCAGCCACGGGACAGGAGCCCCACCCTCCGAGCAGTACTTC. Its protein is CASSHGTGAPPSEQYF.

The chain is built from TRBV5-6 and TRBJ2-2; 12 positions match TRBD2. The CDR3 spans 16 residues. CDR1 is SGHDT and CDR2 is YYEEEE in the germline V gene. V shed 2 bases and J 6 bases; nucleotides not matched to a gene: 5. CDR3 loop: CASSLLAGGLAGELFF. Written as DNA, the CDR3 is TGTGCCAGCAGCTTACTAGCGGGAGGATTAGCCGGGGAGCTGTTTTTT.

The rearrangement links TRBV4-1 to TRBJ2-1; D ambiguous. Trimming removed 0 bases at V and 15 bases at J, with 15 bases between. The germline CDR1 and CDR2 sequences are MGHRA and YSYEKL. There are 13 residues in the CDR3. The CDR3 sequence: CASSQDQWQARFF. CDR3 nucleotides: TGCGCCAGCAGCCAAGATCAATGGCAGGCCCGGTTCTTC.

The rearrangement joins TRBV28 to TRBJ2-7; the D gene is possibly TRBD1 (6 bases). This CDR3 spans 14 amino acids. The germline gives CDR1 MDHEN, CDR2 SYDVKM. V dropped 3 bases and J dropped 4 bases, with 13 bases sitting between them. The CDR3 here is CASSLGRDMYEQYF. Here the CDR3 DNA reads TGTGCCAGCAGTTTGGGCAGGGACATGTACGAGCAGTACTTC.

The chain uses TRBV28 and TRBJ2-5; 8 nucleotides match TRBD1. V shed 6 bases, J shed 1 base, and the junction held 16 bases outside the gene matches. Germline loops: CDR1 MDHEN, CDR2 SYDVKM. The CDR3 sequence is 18 residues long. The CDR3 DNA reads TGTGCCAGCAGCTTAGGGCGGAGGACAGGGAACATCCAAGAGACCCAGTACTTC. Translated, it gives CASSLGRRTGNIQETQYF.

The count of this clone is one. V usage is TRBV5-1 and J usage is TRBJ2-1; D is uncertain. V was pared by 4 bases and J by 8 bases, with 13 bases between. The CDR3 is made up of 13 amino acids. Per the germline V gene, CDR1 is SGHRS and CDR2 is YFSETQ. The CDR3 sequence is CASSPYRGYEQFF. Written as DNA, the CDR3 is TGCGCCAGCAGCCCGTATAGAGGCTATGAGCAGTTCTTC.

This chain joins TRBV28 and TRBJ2-2, with 9 nucleotides matching TRBD1. V shed 2 bases and J 2 bases; nucleotides not matched to a gene: 3. The germline V gene has CDR1 MDHEN and CDR2 SYDVKM. This CDR3 has 16 amino acids. The CDR3 loop is CASSLRQGDNTGELFF. CDR3 DNA: TGTGCCAGCAGTTTACGACAGGGGGATAACACCGGGGAGCTGTTTTTT.

The chain uses TRBV4-3 and TRBJ1-6; D may be TRBD1 (5 bases). This CDR3 comprises 16 residues. Trimming left V 0 bases short and J 5 bases short, with 11 bases between. In germline, CDR1 is LGHNA, CDR2 YSLEER. The CDR3 sequence is CASSQDIGGNNSPLHF. Written as DNA, the CDR3 is TGCGCCAGCAGCCAAGATATTGGGGGGAATAATTCACCCCTCCACTTT.

This rearrangement joins TRBV27 to TRBJ2-6, with 7 bases that match TRBD1. V lost 6 bases to trimming and J lost 2 bases; unmatched junction nucleotides: 4. Germline V gene lookup returns CDR1 MNHEY and CDR2 SMNVEV (reference sequence). The CDR3 covers 15 residues. The CDR3 sequence: CASSPDRAGANVLTF. Written as DNA, the CDR3 is TGTGCCAGCAGCCCTGACAGGGCTGGGGCCAACGTCCTGACTTTC.

The chain is built from TRBV4-1 and TRBJ2-1; TRBD2 aligns across 14 bases. Losses at the gene ends were 4 bases for V and 7 bases for J; bases not matched to a gene: 3. The CDR3 consists of 15 residues. The germline CDR1 and CDR2 sequences are MGHRA and YSYEKL. CDR3 residues: CASSLGTSGGNEQFF. CDR3 in DNA: TGCGCCAGCAGCCTAGGGACTAGCGGGGGTAATGAGCAGTTCTTC.

This clone was detected only a few times. This chain links TRBV4-1 with TRBJ1-3; maybe TRBD1 (6 bases). Trimming removed 5 bases from V and 4 bases from J, with 21 bases in between. The CDR3 has 17 residues. CDR1 and CDR2 (germline): MGHRA, YSYEKL. The CDR3 nucleotides are TGCGCCAGCAGCATCCTTACGACAGGTTCGGGGGGAAACACCATATATTTT. Translating it yields CASSILTTGSGGNTIYF.

The chain couples TRBV7-2 to TRBJ1-5; TRBD1 might be the D (6 bases). Trimming shortened V by 5 bases and J by 6 bases, and 11 bases separated the two germline ends. The CDR3 length is 13 residues. In germline, CDR1 is SGHTA, CDR2 FQGNSA. In DNA form, the CDR3 reads TGTGCCAGCAGCCCAGGGGACGGTCAGCCCCAGCATTTT. Its translation is CASSPGDGQPQHF.

The chain joins TRBV27 to TRBJ2-7; D remains ambiguous. This CDR3 is built from 12 residues. Germline V gives CDR1 MNHEY, CDR2 SMNVEV (reference sequence). Trimming removed 4 bases from V and 2 bases from J, with 6 bases in between. The CDR3 reads CASSSLPYEQYF. The CDR3 DNA reads TGTGCCAGCAGTTCCCTCCCCTACGAGCAGTACTTC.

V is TRBV28 and J is TRBJ1-2; the D gene is possibly TRBD1 (5 bases). Trimming shortened V by 3 bases and J by 7 bases, and 18 bases separated the two germline ends. Germline CDR1 reads MDHEN; CDR2 reads SYDVKM. The CDR3 length is 15 residues. The DNA of the CDR3 is TGTGCCAGCAGTTTGGGGGGATCTAATCCCAGTGGCTACACCTTC. It translates to CASSLGGSNPSGYTF.

J is TRBJ2-1 and V is TRBV9; possibly TRBD1 for D (6 bases). This CDR3 is built from 14 residues. V was clipped by 4 bases and J by 6 bases, with 14 bases between them. Per the germline V gene, CDR1 is SGDLS and CDR2 is YYNGEE. The DNA for the CDR3 is TGTGCCAGCAGCCTAAGGACAGACTCCAATGAGCAGTTCTTC. This codes for CASSLRTDSNEQFF.

J is TRBJ2-7 and V is TRBV6-6, with 7 bases that match TRBD1. In germline, CDR1 is MNHNY, CDR2 SVGAGI (reference sequence). V shed 2 bases, J shed 3 bases, and the junction held 7 bases outside the gene matches. This CDR3 is 15 amino acids long. CDR3 bases: TGTGCCAGCAGTTACGGGTCTGGGACAGACTACGAGCAGTACTTC. Its translation is CASSYGSGTDYEQYF.